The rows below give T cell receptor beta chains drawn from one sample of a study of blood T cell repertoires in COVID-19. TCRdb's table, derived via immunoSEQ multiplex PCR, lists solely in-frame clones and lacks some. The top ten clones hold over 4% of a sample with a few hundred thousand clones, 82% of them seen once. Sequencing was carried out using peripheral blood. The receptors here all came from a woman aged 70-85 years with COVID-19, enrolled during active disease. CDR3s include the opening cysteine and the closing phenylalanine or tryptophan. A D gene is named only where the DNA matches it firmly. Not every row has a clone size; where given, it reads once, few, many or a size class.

DNA: TGTGCCAGCAGCTTTCAAAGGACAGGTTATAATTCACCCCTCCACTTT
CDR3: CASSFQRTGYNSPLHF
size: -
length: 16
D: TRBD1
J: TRBJ1-6
V: TRBV13

DNA: TGTGCCAGCAGTGAAAAGGACTATAGCAATCAGCCCCAGCATTTT
CDR3: CASSEKDYSNQPQHF
size: -
length: 15
D: -
J: TRBJ1-5
V: TRBV6-1

DNA: TGTGCCAGCAGCTTCGGGGGGGCGGGAGAAAAACTGTTTTTT
CDR3: CASSFGGAGEKLFF
size: -
length: 14
D: -
J: TRBJ1-4
V: TRBV7-2

DNA: TGTGCCATCAGTGGTTCTCAGGGGGCGCTCTATGGCTACACCTTC
CDR3: CAISGSQGALYGYTF
size: few
length: 15
D: TRBD1
J: TRBJ1-2
V: TRBV10-3

DNA: TGTGCCAGCAGCTTCGACAGGGCGGGCGAGCAGTACTTC
CDR3: CASSFDRAGEQYF
size: few
length: 13
D: TRBD1
J: TRBJ2-7
V: TRBV7-8

DNA: TGCGCCAGCAGCTTGAGGGACTCTGCCTACAATGAGCAGTTCTTC
CDR3: CASSLRDSAYNEQFF
size: -
length: 15
D: -
J: TRBJ2-1
V: TRBV5-1

DNA: TGTGCCAGCAGTTACAACGACAAGATCAATGAGCAGTTCTTC
CDR3: CASSYNDKINEQFF
size: -
length: 14
D: -
J: TRBJ2-1
V: TRBV6-5

DNA: TGCGCCAGCAGCTTGGGGGACAGGGATGGCTACACCTTC
CDR3: CASSLGDRDGYTF
size: -
length: 13
D: TRBD1
J: TRBJ1-2
V: TRBV5-1

DNA: TGTGCCAGCAGCCGAACAGGCGCTGAAGCTTTCTTT
CDR3: CASSRTGAEAFF
size: -
length: 12
D: -
J: TRBJ1-1
V: TRBV3-1/TRBV3-2

DNA: TGTGCCAGCAGCCGCGACAGGGGAAATAACAATGAGCAGTTCTTC
CDR3: CASSRDRGNNNEQFF
size: few
length: 15
D: TRBD1
J: TRBJ2-1
V: TRBV27

DNA: TGTGCCAGCCACGGACAGGTTCAAGAGACCCAGTACTTC
CDR3: CASHGQVQETQYF
size: -
length: 13
D: TRBD1
J: TRBJ2-5
V: TRBV2

DNA: TGTGCCAGCAGCCAAGCCCTGTTACGGAGGAACACTGAAGCTTTCTTT
CDR3: CASSQALLRRNTEAFF
size: -
length: 16
D: -
J: TRBJ1-1
V: TRBV3-1/TRBV3-2

DNA: TGTGCCAGCAGTTTGCCCCAGGGAAACGCCGGGGAGCTGTTTTTT
CDR3: CASSLPQGNAGELFF
size: -
length: 15
D: -
J: TRBJ2-2
V: TRBV28

DNA: TGTGCCACGGGCGGACAGCGAGCCTCCTACGAGCAGTACTTC
CDR3: CATGGQRASYEQYF
size: -
length: 14
D: -
J: TRBJ2-7
V: TRBV27

DNA: TGTGCCAGCAGTTATGGCGGGAGTGGAGAGACCCAGTACTTC
CDR3: CASSYGGSGETQYF
size: few
length: 14
D: TRBD2
J: TRBJ2-5
V: TRBV27

DNA: TGTGCCAGCTCGAAAGCCAGGAACTATCAGCCCCAGCATTTT
CDR3: CASSKARNYQPQHF
size: -
length: 14
D: -
J: TRBJ1-5
V: TRBV18

DNA: TGTGCCAGTACGCCTAGCGGGCGAAGGGAGCAGTTCTTC
CDR3: CASTPSGRREQFF
size: -
length: 13
D: TRBD2
J: TRBJ2-1
V: TRBV19

DNA: TGTGCCATCAGTGACCTCAACAGGGGGCGCAGCTATGGCTACACCTTC
CDR3: CAISDLNRGRSYGYTF
size: -
length: 16
D: TRBD1
J: TRBJ1-2
V: TRBV10-3

DNA: TGTGCCTGGAGAGTGGGGCCTGGGAAGTCTGTTGGCTACACCTTC
CDR3: CAWRVGPGKSVGYTF
size: -
length: 15
D: -
J: TRBJ1-2
V: TRBV30

DNA: TGCGCCAGCAGCCAAGAACCCTCACTTGGAGCGGGGGGCTCCTACAATGAGCAGTTCTTC
CDR3: CASSQEPSLGAGGSYNEQFF
size: -
length: 20
D: TRBD2
J: TRBJ2-1
V: TRBV4-1

DNA: TGCGCCAGCAGGATCTGGGGGGGTTCCAATGAGCAGTTCTTC
CDR3: CASRIWGGSNEQFF
size: -
length: 14
D: TRBD2
J: TRBJ2-1
V: TRBV5-1

DNA: TGTGCCAGCAGCTTGCTAGCGGGAGGGACAGATACGCAGTATTTT
CDR3: CASSLLAGGTDTQYF
size: few
length: 15
D: TRBD2
J: TRBJ2-3
V: TRBV5-4

DNA: TGCAGCGCCAGTCCTCAGGGGGCTGGAAACACCATATATTTT
CDR3: CSASPQGAGNTIYF
size: -
length: 14
D: TRBD1
J: TRBJ1-3
V: TRBV29-1

DNA: TGTGCCAGCAGTGAGGACAGGCTAAATCAGCCCCAGCATTTT
CDR3: CASSEDRLNQPQHF
size: -
length: 14
D: TRBD1
J: TRBJ1-5
V: TRBV6-1

DNA: TGCGCCAGCAGCAACAGCCAGCGGGAGGGTAGGAATGAGCAGTTCTTC
CDR3: CASSNSQREGRNEQFF
size: -
length: 16
D: TRBD2
J: TRBJ2-1
V: TRBV4-1

DNA: TGTGCCAGTAGTAGGACCGGACAGGGCCTTGCAACTAATGAAAAACTGTTTTTT
CDR3: CASSRTGQGLATNEKLFF
size: few
length: 18
D: TRBD1
J: TRBJ1-4
V: TRBV19

DNA: TGTGCCAGCAGCGTATCGGGACAGGGGAACACCGGGGAGCTGTTTTTT
CDR3: CASSVSGQGNTGELFF
size: once
length: 16
D: TRBD1
J: TRBJ2-2
V: TRBV9

DNA: TGTGCCAGCTCACCCTTCACTAGCGGGACTCGATACAATGAGCAGTTCTTC
CDR3: CASSPFTSGTRYNEQFF
size: -
length: 17
D: TRBD2
J: TRBJ2-1
V: TRBV18

DNA: TGCAGCGCTGTCTGGCGGAGGAAAAAGGGGGACACTGAAGCTTTCTTT
CDR3: CSAVWRRKKGDTEAFF
size: once
length: 16
D: -
J: TRBJ1-1
V: TRBV29-1

DNA: TGTGCCAGCAGCTTCCAGGGGAATTCCGATCTACACAATGAGCAGTTCTTC
CDR3: CASSFQGNSDLHNEQFF
size: once
length: 17
D: -
J: TRBJ2-1
V: TRBV7-8

DNA: TGTGCCAGCTCACCAGACTCCTCGGCAGATACGCAGTATTTT
CDR3: CASSPDSSADTQYF
size: -
length: 14
D: -
J: TRBJ2-3
V: TRBV18

DNA: TGCGCCAGCAGTGAGAGCGGGAGGGCCAATGAGCAGTTCTTC
CDR3: CASSESGRANEQFF
size: once
length: 14
D: TRBD2
J: TRBJ2-1
V: TRBV10-1

DNA: TGTGCCAGCCTCCCTACAGGAATCGATGAGCAGTTCTTC
CDR3: CASLPTGIDEQFF
size: -
length: 13
D: -
J: TRBJ2-1
V: TRBV25-1

DNA: TGTGCCAGCAGCGTAGACCCGGGACTAGCGGGAGAGGAGACCCAGTACTTC
CDR3: CASSVDPGLAGEETQYF
size: -
length: 17
D: TRBD2
J: TRBJ2-5
V: TRBV9

DNA: TGTGCCTGGAGCCTACGGCACGGAGATTCACCCCTCCACTTT
CDR3: CAWSLRHGDSPLHF
size: -
length: 14
D: -
J: TRBJ1-6
V: TRBV30

DNA: TGTGCCAGCAGCTTGCGGCGACAGGGGACGAGGGATGGCTACACCTTC
CDR3: CASSLRRQGTRDGYTF
size: many
length: 16
D: TRBD1
J: TRBJ1-2
V: TRBV5-4

DNA: TGTGCCAGCAGCCTCCAGGGGGGCAATCAGCCCCAGCATTTT
CDR3: CASSLQGGNQPQHF
size: -
length: 14
D: TRBD1
J: TRBJ1-5
V: TRBV3-1/TRBV3-2

DNA: TGTGCCAGCAGCCTCGAAAGACTAGCGGGGACCAATGAGCAGTTCTTC
CDR3: CASSLERLAGTNEQFF
size: -
length: 16
D: TRBD2
J: TRBJ2-1
V: TRBV5-6

DNA: TGTGCCAGCAAACGCGGAAACACTGAAGCTTTCTTT
CDR3: CASKRGNTEAFF
size: -
length: 12
D: -
J: TRBJ1-1
V: TRBV6-5

DNA: TGTGCCAGCAGCTGGGGACAGGGAGGCAATCAGCCCCAGCATTTT
CDR3: CASSWGQGGNQPQHF
size: -
length: 15
D: TRBD1
J: TRBJ1-5
V: TRBV7-2

DNA: TGCGCCAGCAGCTTGGGTCCGGGGACTGGGGCCAACGTCCTGACTTTC
CDR3: CASSLGPGTGANVLTF
size: -
length: 16
D: -
J: TRBJ2-6
V: TRBV5-1

DNA: TGTGCCAGCAGCTTCGGGACTAGCGGGAGCTCCTACGAGCAGTACTTC
CDR3: CASSFGTSGSSYEQYF
size: -
length: 16
D: TRBD2
J: TRBJ2-7
V: TRBV7-8

DNA: TGTGCCTGGAGACTAGCGGGAGGACCACCCGGGGAGCTGTTTTTT
CDR3: CAWRLAGGPPGELFF
size: -
length: 15
D: TRBD2
J: TRBJ2-2
V: TRBV30

DNA: TGTGCCAGCTCACCACTAGCGGGAGGCAATGAGCAGTTCTTC
CDR3: CASSPLAGGNEQFF
size: -
length: 14
D: TRBD2
J: TRBJ2-1
V: TRBV18

DNA: TGTGCCAGCAGCAGTACTAGCGGGAGTACTACGCAGTATTTT
CDR3: CASSSTSGSTTQYF
size: -
length: 14
D: TRBD2
J: TRBJ2-3
V: TRBV7-2

DNA: TGTGCCATAACAGCAAACAATCAGCCCCAGCATTTT
CDR3: CAITANNQPQHF
size: -
length: 12
D: -
J: TRBJ1-5
V: TRBV28

DNA: TGTGCCAGCAGCGCCGGAGGCGGGAATTCACCCCTCCACTTT
CDR3: CASSAGGGNSPLHF
size: few
length: 14
D: -
J: TRBJ1-6
V: TRBV9

DNA: TGTGCCAGCAGTTACGACAGGACCACAGATACGCAGTATTTT
CDR3: CASSYDRTTDTQYF
size: -
length: 14
D: -
J: TRBJ2-3
V: TRBV6-5

DNA: TGTGCCAGCAGTTTAAGTGGGAGGGCCTCCTACAATGAGCAGTTCTTC
CDR3: CASSLSGRASYNEQFF
size: few
length: 16
D: TRBD2
J: TRBJ2-1
V: TRBV27

DNA: TGTGCCAGCAGTTCTAGAGCCCAGGGGGGGAACACTGAAGCTTTCTTT
CDR3: CASSSRAQGGNTEAFF
size: -
length: 16
D: TRBD1
J: TRBJ1-1
V: TRBV28

DNA: TGTGCCAGCAGCGTCAGGGGGTCTACTGAAGCTTTCTTT
CDR3: CASSVRGSTEAFF
size: -
length: 13
D: TRBD1
J: TRBJ1-1
V: TRBV9

DNA: TGCAGCGTTGCGGAAGGAGGACAGGGGGAGAAAGCTTTCTTT
CDR3: CSVAEGGQGEKAFF
size: few
length: 14
D: TRBD1
J: TRBJ1-1
V: TRBV29-1

DNA: TGCGCCAGCAGTGAGTCGGGGGGATATGGCTACACCTTC
CDR3: CASSESGGYGYTF
size: -
length: 13
D: -
J: TRBJ1-2
V: TRBV10-1